Described below is a single T cell receptor beta chain sequence and its context. Sequencing was performed with immunoSEQ multiplex PCR; in TCRdb, only in-frame clones are kept and a portion is missing. This table holds approximately 740,000 clones, roughly 92% found once. The data derive from a study of shared clonotypes between healthy human individuals. Cells designated naive CD8 were CD45RO-negative and were positively selected for CCR7, with terminally differentiated effector memory CD45RA+ cells excluded. The V and J ends lost 2 bases and 4 bases, in that order; junction bases with no gene match: 7. Germline V lookup: CDR1 SNHLY, CDR2 FYNNEI. This CDR3 is 16 amino acids long.

The chain has TRBV2 and TRBJ2-3; 9 bases agree with TRBD2. The sequenced material came from naive CD8+ T cells sorted from blood. This clonotype originated in a man younger than 45 in good health. Here the CDR3 reads CASSELSSGSADTQYF. The DNA of the CDR3 is TGTGCCAGCAGTGAACTGAGTAGCGGGAGCGCAGATACGCAGTATTTT.